The present TCR beta chain was sequenced within a study of cytomegalovirus exposure and HLA in healthy donors. General study results and limits: By HLA locus, TCR association rates varied in a later analysis, with DRB1 showing the most and HLA-C the fewest. One variant, a missense change in DCLRE1C, was linked in a later analysis to TCR beta V- and J-gene trimming. Presence/absence analyses took donor sequencing depth as roughly uniform.

The PCR was carried out with 60 Vbeta primers and 13 Jbeta primers. The authors' processing: In a later analysis, tens of millions of unique TCR beta chains included roughly 11 million shared by two or more donors. TCRdb's table, derived via immunoSEQ multiplex PCR, lists solely in-frame clones and lacks some. For V, J and clone size, that table is used; D and trimming come from the DNA. This table holds approximately 160,000 clones, under 85% found once. Germline values: CDR1 MNHEY, CDR2 SMNVEV (reference sequence). V was shortened by 4 bases and J by 0 bases, with 15 bases between the two germline ends. The CDR3 is 16 amino acids. Notes on this clone: Its antigen is as yet unknown.

The rearrangement links TRBV27 to TRBJ2-5; D remains ambiguous. The specimen was PBMCs. The origin of this receptor is a woman in her 30s in good health and CMV-seronegative. CDR3 nucleotide sequence: TGTGCCAGCAGTTCCCAAGCTGAAGTGTACCAAGAGACCCAGTACTTC. Its protein is CASSSQAEVYQETQYF.